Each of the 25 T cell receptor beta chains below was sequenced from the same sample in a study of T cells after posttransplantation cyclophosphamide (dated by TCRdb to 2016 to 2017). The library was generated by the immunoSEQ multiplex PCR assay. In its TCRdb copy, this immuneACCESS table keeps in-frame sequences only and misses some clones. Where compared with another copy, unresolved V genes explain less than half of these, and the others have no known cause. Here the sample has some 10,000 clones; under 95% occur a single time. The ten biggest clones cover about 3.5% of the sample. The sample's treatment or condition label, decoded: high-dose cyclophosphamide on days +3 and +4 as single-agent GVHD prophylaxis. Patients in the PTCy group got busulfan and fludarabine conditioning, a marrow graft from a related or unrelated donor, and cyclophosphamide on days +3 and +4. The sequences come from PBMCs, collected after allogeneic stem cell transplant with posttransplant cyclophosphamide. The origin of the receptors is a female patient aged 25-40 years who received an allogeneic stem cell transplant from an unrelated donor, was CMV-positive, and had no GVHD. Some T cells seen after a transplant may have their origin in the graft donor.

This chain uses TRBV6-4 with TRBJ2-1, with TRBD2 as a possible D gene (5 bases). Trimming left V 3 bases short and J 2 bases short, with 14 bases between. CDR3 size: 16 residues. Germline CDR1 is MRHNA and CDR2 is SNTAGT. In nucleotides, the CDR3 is TGTGCCAGCAGTGAATACGGCAGCGGTGCCTACAATGAGCAGTTCTTC. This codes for CASSEYGSGAYNEQFF.

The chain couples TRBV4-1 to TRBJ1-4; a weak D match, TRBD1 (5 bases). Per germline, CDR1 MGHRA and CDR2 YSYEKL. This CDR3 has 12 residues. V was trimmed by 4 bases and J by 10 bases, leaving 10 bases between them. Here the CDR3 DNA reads TGCGCCAGCAGCCCCCCCGGGGGAAAACTGTTTTTT. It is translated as CASSPPGGKLFF.

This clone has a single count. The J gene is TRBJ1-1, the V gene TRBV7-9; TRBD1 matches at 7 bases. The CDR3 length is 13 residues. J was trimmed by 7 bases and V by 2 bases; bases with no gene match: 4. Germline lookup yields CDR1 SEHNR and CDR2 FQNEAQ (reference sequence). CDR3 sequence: CASSLTGQFEAFF. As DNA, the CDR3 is TGTGCCAGCAGCTTAACGGGACAGTTTGAAGCTTTCTTT.

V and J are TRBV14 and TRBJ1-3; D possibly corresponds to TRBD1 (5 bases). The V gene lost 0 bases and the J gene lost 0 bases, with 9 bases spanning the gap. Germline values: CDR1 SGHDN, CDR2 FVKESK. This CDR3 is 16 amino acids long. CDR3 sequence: CASSQDREISGNTIYF. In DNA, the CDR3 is TGTGCCAGCAGCCAAGACAGGGAAATCTCTGGAAACACCATATATTTT.

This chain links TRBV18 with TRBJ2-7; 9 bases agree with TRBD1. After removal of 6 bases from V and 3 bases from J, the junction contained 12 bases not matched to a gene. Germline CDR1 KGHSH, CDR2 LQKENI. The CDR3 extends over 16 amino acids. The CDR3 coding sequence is TGTGCCAGCTCTGTATCAGCCGGGACAGGGTTCTACGAGCAGTACTTC. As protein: CASSVSAGTGFYEQYF.

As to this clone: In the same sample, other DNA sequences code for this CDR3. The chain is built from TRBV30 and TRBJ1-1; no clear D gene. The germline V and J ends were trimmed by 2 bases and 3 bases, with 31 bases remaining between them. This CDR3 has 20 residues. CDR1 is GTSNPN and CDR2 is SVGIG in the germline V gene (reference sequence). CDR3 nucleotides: TGTGCCTGGAGTTTAAGAGGGAAGACTCTAACCGTAAGAAGTTACACTGAAGCTTTCTTT. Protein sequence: CAWSLRGKTLTVRSYTEAFF.

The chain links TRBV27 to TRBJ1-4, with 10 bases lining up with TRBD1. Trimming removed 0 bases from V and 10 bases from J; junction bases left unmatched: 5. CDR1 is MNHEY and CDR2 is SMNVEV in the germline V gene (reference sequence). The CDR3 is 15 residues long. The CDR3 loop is CASSLSGQGSRKLFF. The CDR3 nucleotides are TGTGCCAGCAGTTTATCGGGACAGGGGTCGAGAAAACTGTTTTTT.

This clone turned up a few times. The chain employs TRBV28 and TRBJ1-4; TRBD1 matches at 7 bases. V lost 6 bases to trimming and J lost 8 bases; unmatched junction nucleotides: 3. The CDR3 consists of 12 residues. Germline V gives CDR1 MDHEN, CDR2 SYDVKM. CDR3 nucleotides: TGTGCCAGCAGGACAGGGTTCGAAAAACTGTTTTTT. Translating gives CASRTGFEKLFF.

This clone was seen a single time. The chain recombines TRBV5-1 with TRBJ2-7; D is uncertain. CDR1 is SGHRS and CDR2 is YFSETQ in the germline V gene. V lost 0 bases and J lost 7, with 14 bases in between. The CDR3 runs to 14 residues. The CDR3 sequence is CASSLGHPRLEQYF. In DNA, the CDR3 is TGCGCCAGCAGCTTGGGACATCCCCGCTTGGAGCAGTACTTC.

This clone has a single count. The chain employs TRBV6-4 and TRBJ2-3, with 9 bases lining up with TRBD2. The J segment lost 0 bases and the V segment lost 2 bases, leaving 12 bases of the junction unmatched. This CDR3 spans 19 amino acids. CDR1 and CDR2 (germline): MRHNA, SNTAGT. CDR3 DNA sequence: TGTGCCAGCAGTGACACAGCACTAGCGGGCACCACTAGCACAGATACGCAGTATTTT. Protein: CASSDTALAGTTSTDTQYF.

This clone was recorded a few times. The CDR3 loop is CASSLVMVGEQYF. For the CDR3, the DNA is TGTGCCAGCAGCTTAGTGATGGTCGGCGAGCAGTACTTC. The chain uses TRBV7-7 and TRBJ2-7; D gene ambiguous. Germline V lookup: CDR1 SSHAT, CDR2 FNYEAQ (reference sequence). Trimming removed 1 base from V and 6 bases from J, with 10 bases in between. The CDR3 has 13 residues.

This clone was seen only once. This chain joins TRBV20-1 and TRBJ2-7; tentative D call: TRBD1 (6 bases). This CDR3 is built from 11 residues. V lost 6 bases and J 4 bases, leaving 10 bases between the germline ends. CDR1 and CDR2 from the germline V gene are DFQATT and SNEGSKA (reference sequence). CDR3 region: CSAGTKYEQYF. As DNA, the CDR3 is TGCAGTGCCGGGACAAAATACGAGCAGTACTTC.

This chain's CDR3 is CASSTTTGDSYEQYF. The CDR3 DNA sequence: TGTGCCAGCAGCACGACGACGGGAGACTCCTACGAGCAGTACTTC. This sequence joins TRBV7-9 and TRBJ2-7; tentatively, D is TRBD2 (6 bases). The CDR3 is made up of 15 amino acids. Germline loops: CDR1 SEHNR, CDR2 FQNEAQ (reference sequence). Trimming stripped 5 bases from V and 0 bases from J, with 14 bases between.

The CDR3 DNA is TGTGCCAGCAGAGGGGAAGGCTACACCTTC. Residues: CASRGEGYTF. The chain uses TRBV27 and TRBJ1-2; D is possibly TRBD1 (5 bases). Germline V gene sequence: CDR1 MNHEY, CDR2 SMNVEV (reference sequence). The V end was cut by 6 bases, the J end by 8 bases, with 7 bases between. The CDR3 extends over 10 amino acids.

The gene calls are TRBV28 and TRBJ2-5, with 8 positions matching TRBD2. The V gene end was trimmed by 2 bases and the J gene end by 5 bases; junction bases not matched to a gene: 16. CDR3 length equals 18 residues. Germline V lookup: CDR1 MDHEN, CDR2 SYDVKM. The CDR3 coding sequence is TGTGCCAGCAGTTTACTGGGTGTGACTAGCGCTTTAGGGGAGACCCAGTACTTC. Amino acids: CASSLLGVTSALGETQYF.

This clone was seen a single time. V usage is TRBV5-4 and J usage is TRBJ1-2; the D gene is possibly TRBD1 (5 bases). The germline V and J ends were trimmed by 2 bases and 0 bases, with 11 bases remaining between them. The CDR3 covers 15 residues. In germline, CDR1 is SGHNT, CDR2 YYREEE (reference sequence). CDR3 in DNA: TGTGCCAGCAGCTTTGATCCCAGGGCTAACTATGGCTACACCTTC. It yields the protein CASSFDPRANYGYTF.

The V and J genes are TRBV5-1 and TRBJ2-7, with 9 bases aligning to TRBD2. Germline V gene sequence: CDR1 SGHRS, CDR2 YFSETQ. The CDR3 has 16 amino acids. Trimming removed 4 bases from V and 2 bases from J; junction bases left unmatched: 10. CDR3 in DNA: TGCGCCAGCAGCCGTCCGGGCGGGAGGGACACCTACGAGCAGTACTTC. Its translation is CASSRPGGRDTYEQYF.

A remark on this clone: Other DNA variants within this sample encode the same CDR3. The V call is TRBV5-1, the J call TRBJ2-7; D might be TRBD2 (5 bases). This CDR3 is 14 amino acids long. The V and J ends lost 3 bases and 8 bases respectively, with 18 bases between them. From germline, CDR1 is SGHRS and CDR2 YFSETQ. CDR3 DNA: TGCGCCAGCAGCTCCACCGGGTCTACGGGGAAGCAGTACTTC. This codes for CASSSTGSTGKQYF.

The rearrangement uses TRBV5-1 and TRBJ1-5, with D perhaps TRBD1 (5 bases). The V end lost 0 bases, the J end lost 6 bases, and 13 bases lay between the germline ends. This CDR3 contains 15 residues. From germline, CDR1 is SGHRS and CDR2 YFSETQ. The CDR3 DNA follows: TGCGCCAGCAGCTTGGGGGGCTTGGGATTTCAGCCCCAGCATTTT. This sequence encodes CASSLGGLGFQPQHF.

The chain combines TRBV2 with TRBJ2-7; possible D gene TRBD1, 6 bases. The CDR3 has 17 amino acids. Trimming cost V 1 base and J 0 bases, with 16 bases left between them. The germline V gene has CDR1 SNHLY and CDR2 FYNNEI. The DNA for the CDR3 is TGTGCCAGCAGTGAAGGGGGGCGGACAGAGAGCTCCTACGAGCAGTACTTC. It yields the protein CASSEGGRTESSYEQYF.

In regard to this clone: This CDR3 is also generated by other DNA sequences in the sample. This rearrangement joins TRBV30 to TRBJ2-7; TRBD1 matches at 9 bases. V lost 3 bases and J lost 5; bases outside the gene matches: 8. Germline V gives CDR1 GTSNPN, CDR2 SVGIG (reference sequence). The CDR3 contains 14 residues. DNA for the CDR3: TGTGCCTGGAGCACCGGGACAGGGTCCAACGAGCAGTACTTC. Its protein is CAWSTGTGSNEQYF.

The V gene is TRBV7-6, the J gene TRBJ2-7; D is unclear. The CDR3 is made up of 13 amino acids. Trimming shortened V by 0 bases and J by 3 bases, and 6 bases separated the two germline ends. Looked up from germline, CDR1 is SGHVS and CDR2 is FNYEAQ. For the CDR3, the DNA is TGTGCCAGCAGCTTAGCGTTCGGCTACGAGCAGTACTTC. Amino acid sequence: CASSLAFGYEQYF.

The CDR3: CASRDTYSNQPQHF. In DNA form, the CDR3 reads TGTGCCAGCAGGGACACTTATAGCAATCAGCCCCAGCATTTT. The chain is built from TRBV2 and TRBJ1-5; tentative D call: TRBD1 (5 bases). Trimming removed 6 bases at V and 0 bases at J, with 9 bases between. This CDR3 contains 14 residues. From germline, CDR1 is SNHLY and CDR2 FYNNEI.

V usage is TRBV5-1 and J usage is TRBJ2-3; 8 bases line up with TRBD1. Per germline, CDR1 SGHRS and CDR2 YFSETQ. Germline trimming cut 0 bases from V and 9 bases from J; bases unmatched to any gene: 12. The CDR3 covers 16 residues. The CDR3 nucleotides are TGCGCCAGCAGCTTGGAGCTGACAGGGGACAAGGGGACGCAGTATTTT. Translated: CASSLELTGDKGTQYF.

CDR3 amino acids: CASSFYPGLAGGPGYNEQFF. The CDR3 region has the DNA TGTGCCAGCAGCTTCTACCCGGGACTAGCGGGAGGGCCAGGCTACAATGAGCAGTTCTTC. J is TRBJ2-1 and V is TRBV5-5; 16 bases align to TRBD2. After removal of 2 bases from V and 3 bases from J, the junction contained 11 bases not matched to a gene. This CDR3 has 20 amino acids. The germline gives CDR1 SGHKS, CDR2 YYEKEE (reference sequence).